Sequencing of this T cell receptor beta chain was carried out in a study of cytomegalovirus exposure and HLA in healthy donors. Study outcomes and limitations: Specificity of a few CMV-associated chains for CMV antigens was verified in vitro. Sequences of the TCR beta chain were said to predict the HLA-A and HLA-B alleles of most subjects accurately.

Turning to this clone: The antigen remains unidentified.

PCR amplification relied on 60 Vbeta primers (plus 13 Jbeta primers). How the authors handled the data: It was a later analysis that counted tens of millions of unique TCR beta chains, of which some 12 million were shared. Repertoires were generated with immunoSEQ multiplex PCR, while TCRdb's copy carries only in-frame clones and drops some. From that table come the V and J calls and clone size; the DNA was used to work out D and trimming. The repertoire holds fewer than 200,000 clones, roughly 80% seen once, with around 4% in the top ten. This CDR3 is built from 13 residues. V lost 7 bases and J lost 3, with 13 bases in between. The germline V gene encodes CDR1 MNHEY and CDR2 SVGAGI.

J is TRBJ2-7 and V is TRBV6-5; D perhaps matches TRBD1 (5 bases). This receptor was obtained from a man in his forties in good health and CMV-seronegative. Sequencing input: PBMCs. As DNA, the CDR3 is TGTGCCAGCACTACTTCTAGGGGCTACGAGCAGTACTTC. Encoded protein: CASTTSRGYEQYF.